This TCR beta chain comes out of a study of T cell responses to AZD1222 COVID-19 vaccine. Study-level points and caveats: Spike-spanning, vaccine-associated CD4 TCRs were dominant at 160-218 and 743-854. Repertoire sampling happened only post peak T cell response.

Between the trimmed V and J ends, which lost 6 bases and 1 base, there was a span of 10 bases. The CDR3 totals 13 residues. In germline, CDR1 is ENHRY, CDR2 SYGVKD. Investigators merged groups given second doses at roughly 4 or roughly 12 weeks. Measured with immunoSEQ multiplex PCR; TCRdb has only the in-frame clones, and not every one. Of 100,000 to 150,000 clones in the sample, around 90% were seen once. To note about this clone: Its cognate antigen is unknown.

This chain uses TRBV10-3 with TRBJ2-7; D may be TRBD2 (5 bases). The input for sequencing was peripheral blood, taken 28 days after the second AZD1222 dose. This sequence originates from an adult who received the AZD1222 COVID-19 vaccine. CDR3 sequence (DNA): TGTGCCATCAGGAAACTAGAATCCTACGAGCAGTACTTC. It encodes CAIRKLESYEQYF.